One and the same sample provided the 4 T cell receptor beta chains below, sequenced in a study of chronic HIV infection and antiretroviral therapy (dated by TCRdb to between 2015 and 2017). Library preparation was by 5' RACE. TCRdb records Illumina MiSeq as the sequencer. The raw public reads went through TCRdb reprocessing: fastp at Q25, MiXCR clone calling, in-frame beta chains kept. Under each unique CDR3 protein, matching rows form one entry showing the most common genes and DNA. This sample gives about 38,000 distinct CDR3 sequences in total; 7.5% to 9% of them show up just once. The top ten constitute over 2.5% of the sample. Sequencing was carried out using peripheral blood. The origin of the receptors is an adult who had HIV and had not received antiretroviral therapy, or was an uninfected healthy control (not recorded which).

The V and J genes are TRBV28 and TRBJ1-1; no clear D. The CDR3 runs to 14 residues. CDR1 is MDHEN, CDR2 SYDVKM, per germline. V was shortened by 3 bases and J by 5 bases, with 13 bases between the two germline ends. The CDR3 DNA reads TGTGCCAGCAGTTTGTCACAATCGTGGACTGAAGCTTTCTTT. It specifies CASSLSQSWTEAFF.

This clonotype is termed medium-sized. The rearrangement uses TRBV5-6 and TRBJ2-3; possible D gene TRBD2, 5 bases. The CDR3 runs to 18 residues. Germline V gene lookup returns CDR1 SGHDT and CDR2 YYEEEE. Between the trimmed V and J ends, which lost 3 bases and 0 bases, there was a span of 20 bases. CDR3 nucleotide sequence: TGTGCCAGCAGCTCCTATGGGAGAGCGCTCCGTAGCACAGATACGCAGTATTTT. Translating gives CASSSYGRALRSTDTQYF.

This clonotype has only a few counts. V is TRBV27 and J is TRBJ2-7; D perhaps matches TRBD2 (5 bases). The germline V and J ends were trimmed by 6 bases and 3 bases, with 18 bases remaining between them. The CDR3 sequence is 15 residues long. Germline V lookup: CDR1 MNHEY, CDR2 SMNVEV (reference sequence). In nucleotides, the CDR3 is TGTGCCAGCAGCCGGGTACTAGGTCCCTTCTACGAGCAGTACTTC. This translates into CASSRVLGPFYEQYF.

Details on this clonotype: The junction and the germline gene differ at one end; a read error may be behind it. CDR3 DNA: TGCCCTGACCGGCGCGGGATGAGGTTC. Translating it yields CPDRRGMRF. The chain uses TRBV6-5 and TRBJ2-7; tentative D call: TRBD2 (6 bases). The CDR3 extends over 9 amino acids. Germline values: CDR1 MNHEY, CDR2 SVGAGI.